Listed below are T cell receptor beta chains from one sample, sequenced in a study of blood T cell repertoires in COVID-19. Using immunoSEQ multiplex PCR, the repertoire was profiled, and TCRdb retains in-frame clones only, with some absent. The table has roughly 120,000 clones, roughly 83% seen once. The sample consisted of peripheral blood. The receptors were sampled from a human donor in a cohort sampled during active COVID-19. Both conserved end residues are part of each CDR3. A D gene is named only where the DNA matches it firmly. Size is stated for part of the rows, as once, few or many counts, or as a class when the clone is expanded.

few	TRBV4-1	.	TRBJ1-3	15	TGCGCCAGCAGCCAAGAAGTAACAGCCGGAAACACCATATATTTT	CASSQEVTAGNTIYF
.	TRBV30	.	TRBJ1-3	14	TGTGCCTGGAGATACACAGGGTCTGGAAACACCATATATTTT	CAWRYTGSGNTIYF
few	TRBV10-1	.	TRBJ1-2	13	TGCGCCAGCAGTGAAGTTTTAGGGGAGGCCTACACCTTC	CASSEVLGEAYTF
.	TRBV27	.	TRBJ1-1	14	TGTGCCAGCAGTTCCCCCACACTGAACACTGAAGCTTTCTTT	CASSSPTLNTEAFF
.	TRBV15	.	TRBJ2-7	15	TGTGCCACCAGCAGAGATCACTCAGCGAGCTACGAGCAGTACTTC	CATSRDHSASYEQYF
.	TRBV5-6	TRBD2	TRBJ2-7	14	TGTGCCAGCCGCCGAGGCGGGAGGGACTACGAGCAGTACTTC	CASRRGGRDYEQYF
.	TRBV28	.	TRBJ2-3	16	TGTGCCAGCAGTTTTGCGGCTAGCTACGGGACAGATACGCAGTATTTT	CASSFAASYGTDTQYF
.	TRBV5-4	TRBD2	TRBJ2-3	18	TGTGCCAGCAGCCATATTGGACTAGCGGGAGTCTACACAGATACGCAGTATTTT	CASSHIGLAGVYTDTQYF
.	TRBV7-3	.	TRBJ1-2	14	TGTGCCAGCAGCTTATCAGGGGCGGGCTATGGCTACACCTTC	CASSLSGAGYGYTF
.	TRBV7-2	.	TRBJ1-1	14	TGTGCCAGCAGCTTAGCTTCGGGGGGCCGACAAGCTTTCTTT	CASSLASGGRQAFF
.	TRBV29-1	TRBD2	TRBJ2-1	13	TGCAGCGTCATGACTAGCGGGAGTTATGAGCAGTTCTTC	CSVMTSGSYEQFF
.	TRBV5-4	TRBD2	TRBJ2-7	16	TGTGCCAGCAGCCACCAACTAGCGGGAGCACTATACGAGCAGTACTTC	CASSHQLAGALYEQYF
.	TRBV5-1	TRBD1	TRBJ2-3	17	TGCGCCAGCAGCCTTTCTACATCGGGACAGGATCCAGATACGCAGTATTTT	CASSLSTSGQDPDTQYF
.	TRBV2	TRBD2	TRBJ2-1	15	TGTGCCAGCAGACCAAGCGGGGAGGCCTACAATGAGCAGTTCTTC	CASRPSGEAYNEQFF
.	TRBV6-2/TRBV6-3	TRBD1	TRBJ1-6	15	TGTGCCAGCAACCCACAGGGGACGGCCTCCTCACCCCTCCACTTT	CASNPQGTASSPLHF
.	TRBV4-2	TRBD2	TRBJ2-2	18	TGTGCCAGCAGCCAACGGGCTAGCGGGAGGGCCGGCACCGGGGAGCTGTTTTTT	CASSQRASGRAGTGELFF
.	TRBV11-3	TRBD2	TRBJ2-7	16	TGTGCCAGCAGCTTAGGGGGCGGGAGGGCCAGCCACGAGCAGTACTTC	CASSLGGGRASHEQYF
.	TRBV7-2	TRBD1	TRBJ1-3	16	TGTGCCAGCAGCATGGGACAGGTGGGCTCTGGAAACACCATATATTTT	CASSMGQVGSGNTIYF
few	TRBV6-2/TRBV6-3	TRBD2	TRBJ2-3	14	TGTGCCAGCAGTTACGGGAGGGCCACAGATACGCAGTATTTT	CASSYGRATDTQYF
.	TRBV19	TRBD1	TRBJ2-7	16	TGTGCCAGTAGTAACGGAGCCGGGACAGGGGCATACGAGCAGTACTTC	CASSNGAGTGAYEQYF
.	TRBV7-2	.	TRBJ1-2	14	TGTGCCAGCAGCTCAAGGGGGGGTGACTATGGCTACACCTTC	CASSSRGGDYGYTF
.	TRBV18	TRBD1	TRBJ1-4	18	TGTGCCAGCTCACCACGGGACAGGGAGCCGTCGGCTAATGAAAAACTGTTTTTT	CASSPRDREPSANEKLFF